This section outlines one TCR beta chain sequence together with its context. The sample originates from a study of T cell responses to AZD1222 COVID-19 vaccine. The CDR3 is 11 amino acids. Germline V gene data show CDR1 as LGHDT and CDR2 as YNNKEL (reference sequence). The V gene lost 1 base and the J gene lost 8 bases, with 5 bases spanning the gap. The table came from immunoSEQ multiplex PCR; TCRdb's copy has only in-frame clones and leaves some out. Among tens of thousands of clones listed, 80% to 90% were seen once. The chain carries TRBV3-1 (or the pseudogene TRBV3-2) and TRBJ1-1; D remains ambiguous. The receptor's source is an adult who received the AZD1222 COVID-19 vaccine. Sequences were derived from peripheral blood, sampled 28 days after the second AZD1222 dose. CDR3 protein: CASSQGREAFF. The CDR3 DNA reads as TGTGCCAGCAGCCAAGGTAGGGAAGCTTTCTTT.